The 20 T cell receptor beta chains presented below share a single source sample, sequenced in a study of CD4 T cells in relation to SARS-CoV-2 and coronaviruses. For these TCRs, the target antigens are not known. Generated by immunoSEQ multiplex PCR, the TCRdb table keeps only in-frame clones and is missing some. Seen here are 20,000 or so clones, 76% observed once, and the top ten hold approximately 30%. CD4+ T cells from unexposed donors were obtained before the COVID-19 pandemic (2011-2018). The cells were cultured for approximately 10 days before CD4+ T cells were isolated. Source material: CD4+ T cells from PBMCs, cultured in vitro. Receptors originate from a human donor in good health.

Only a few counts were recorded for this clone. This sequence joins TRBV6-6 and TRBJ1-2; D gene uncertain. Germline V gene data show CDR1 as MNHNY and CDR2 as SVGAGI (reference sequence). V shed 8 bases and J shed 3 bases, with 10 bases lying between them. The CDR3 covers 12 residues. CDR3 region: CASSEWDYGYTF. The CDR3 nucleotides are TGTGCCAGCTCAGAGTGGGACTATGGCTACACCTTC.

The J gene is TRBJ1-4, the V gene TRBV10-1; D is uncertain. The CDR3 contains 14 residues. Germline V gene sequence: CDR1 WNHNN, CDR2 SYGVQD (reference sequence). The V gene lost 5 bases and the J gene lost 8 bases, with 15 bases spanning the gap. The CDR3 is CASSWREFREKLFF. The CDR3 DNA sequence: TGCGCCAGCAGTTGGAGGGAGTTTCGGGAAAAACTGTTTTTT.

The chain carries TRBV4-1 and TRBJ2-1; D is ambiguous. Trimming pared 0 bases from V and 8 bases from J, leaving 11 bases between. Germline CDR1 reads MGHRA; CDR2 reads YSYEKL. This CDR3 has 14 residues. In DNA, the CDR3 is TGCGCCAGCAGCCAAGATCCAGCAAGGGATGAGCAGTTCTTC. It is translated as CASSQDPARDEQFF.

The chain couples TRBV29-1 to TRBJ1-1; tentatively, D is TRBD1 (5 bases). This CDR3 region has 14 residues. V was trimmed by 4 bases and J by 0 bases, leaving 12 bases between them. Germline values: CDR1 SQVTM, CDR2 ANQGSEA. The chain's CDR3 is CSVVERGMNTEAFF. CDR3 nucleotide sequence: TGCAGCGTTGTAGAGAGGGGAATGAACACTGAAGCTTTCTTT.

This clone was found a few times. V usage is TRBV11-3 and J usage is TRBJ1-1; TRBD1 is a possible D gene (6 bases). Germline V gives CDR1 SGHNT, CDR2 YENEEA. Trimming left V 0 bases short and J 7 bases short, with 9 bases between. This CDR3 is built from 13 residues. CDR3 sequence reads: CASSLDQDSEAFF. The CDR3 bases are TGTGCCAGCAGCTTAGATCAGGACAGTGAAGCTTTCTTT.

J is TRBJ2-5 and V is TRBV4-1, with 9 bases matching TRBD2. Losses at the gene ends were 0 bases for V and 4 bases for J; bases not matched to a gene: 6. The CDR3 is 16 amino acids. Germline loops: CDR1 MGHRA, CDR2 YSYEKL. In nucleotides, the CDR3 is TGCGCCAGCAGCCAAGATTTAGCGGGAGTACGAGAGACCCAGTACTTC. As protein: CASSQDLAGVRETQYF.

The chain has TRBV5-4 and TRBJ1-4; a possible D gene is TRBD1 (5 bases). CDR1 is SGHNT, CDR2 YYREEE, per germline (reference sequence). This CDR3 region has 16 residues. The V and J ends lost 0 bases and 6 bases respectively, with 15 bases between them. CDR3 in amino acids: CASSLGGGRVDEKLFF. For the CDR3, the DNA is TGTGCCAGCAGCTTGGGGGGGGGAAGAGTGGATGAAAAACTGTTTTTT.

The chain couples TRBV5-4 to TRBJ1-3; 9 bases fit TRBD1. This CDR3 comprises 16 residues. The V and J ends lost 3 bases and 3 bases, in that order; junction bases with no gene match: 7. CDR1 and CDR2 (germline): SGHNT, YYREEE (reference sequence). CDR3: CASSSAGTGIGNTIYF. The CDR3 bases are TGTGCCAGCAGCTCCGCCGGGACAGGGATTGGAAACACCATATATTTT.

This sequence joins TRBV5-1 and TRBJ2-3, with D perhaps TRBD2 (7 bases). V lost 2 bases and J 6 bases, leaving 25 bases between the germline ends. There are 18 residues in the CDR3. Germline V gene sequence: CDR1 SGHRS, CDR2 YFSETQ. This CDR3 is CASSLAREGRGVTDTQYF. CDR3 sequence (DNA): TGCGCCAGCAGCTTAGCAAGGGAGGGCAGGGGCGTCACTGATACGCAGTATTTT.

This chain links TRBV9 with TRBJ1-3; D gene unclear. The V end lost 0 bases, the J end lost 0 bases, and 10 bases lay between the germline ends. Germline assignment: CDR1 SGDLS and CDR2 YYNGEE. There are 16 residues in the CDR3. In DNA form, the CDR3 reads TGTGCCAGCAGCGTAGCAGTAAGGAACTCTGGAAACACCATATATTTT. Its protein is CASSVAVRNSGNTIYF.

The rearrangement links TRBV7-2 to TRBJ2-3; tentatively, D is TRBD2 (7 bases). V dropped 5 bases and J dropped 7 bases, with 19 bases sitting between them. Germline loops: CDR1 SGHTA, CDR2 FQGNSA. This CDR3 has 15 amino acids. The CDR3 loop reads CASSVGGGDWYTQYF. In nucleotides, the CDR3 is TGTGCCAGCAGCGTAGGGGGGGGCGATTGGTATACGCAGTATTTT. Supplemented by reference TRBV7-2 and TRBJ2-3, the full variable domain reads GAGVSQSPSNKVTEKGKDVELRCDPISGHTALYWYRQSLGQGLEFLIYFQGNSAPDKSGLPSDRFSAERTGGSVSTLTIQRTQQEDSAVYLCASSVGGGDWYTQYFGPGTRLTVL.

This clone was seen a few times. The rearrangement joins TRBV7-9 to TRBJ1-3; weak D call: TRBD1 (5 bases). CDR1 SEHNR and CDR2 FQNEAQ come from the germline V gene (reference sequence). The ends were cut back, 5 bases at V and 6 bases at J, with 14 bases in the middle. The CDR3 runs 14 residues. CDR3 nucleotides: TGTGCCAGCAGCACCATGACAGTTCCAAACACCATATATTTT. Translating it yields CASSTMTVPNTIYF.

The chain joins TRBV4-1 to TRBJ1-5; D remains ambiguous. Germline loops: CDR1 MGHRA, CDR2 YSYEKL. Trimming shortened V by 0 bases and J by 7 bases, and 7 bases separated the two germline ends. This CDR3 spans 13 amino acids. The CDR3 protein is CASSQEDGQPQHF. The CDR3 nucleotides read TGCGCCAGCAGCCAAGAAGACGGGCAGCCCCAGCATTTT.

This clone rates as medium-sized. The V gene is TRBV7-3, the J gene TRBJ2-2; 9 bases align to TRBD2. V lost 2 bases to trimming and J lost 4 bases; unmatched junction nucleotides: 2. From germline, CDR1 is SGHTA and CDR2 FQGTGA. The CDR3 covers 15 residues. CDR3 loop: CASSLWREGTGELFF. The CDR3 DNA reads TGTGCCAGCAGCTTATGGCGGGAGGGCACCGGGGAGCTGTTTTTT.

Details on this clone: The junction does not match germline at one end; this may be a read error. This sequence joins TRBV2 and TRBJ2-7; TRBD2 matches at 15 bases. The CDR3 is 14 residues long. Germline V CDR1 and CDR2: SNHLY, FYNNEI. Here the CDR3 DNA reads TGTGCCAGCAGTGAAATAGGGACTAGCGGGAGGAAAGACTTC. Residues: CASSEIGTSGRKDF.

J is TRBJ2-7 and V is TRBV28; 7 nucleotides match TRBD1. CDR3 length equals 14 residues. The germline gives CDR1 MDHEN, CDR2 SYDVKM. J lost 3 bases, V lost 6 bases, and 8 bases had no gene match. CDR3 bases: TGTGCCAGCAGGGGGACGGGACAGAGCTACGAGCAGTACTTC. Its translation: CASRGTGQSYEQYF.

Only one count was recorded for this clone. This rearrangement joins TRBV5-5 to TRBJ2-7; 14 nucleotides match TRBD2. After removal of 4 bases from V and 12 bases from J, the junction contained 3 bases not matched to a gene. The CDR3 sequence is 12 residues long. From germline, CDR1 is SGHKS and CDR2 YYEKEE (reference sequence). CDR3 residues: CASSQTSGRGYF. DNA of the CDR3: TGTGCCAGCAGCCAGACTAGCGGGAGGGGGTACTTC.

This chain connects TRBV28 to TRBJ2-3; 9 nucleotides line up with TRBD2. V lost 4 bases, J lost 5 bases, and 10 bases stayed unmatched. CDR3 length equals 16 residues. Germline CDR1 reads MDHEN; CDR2 reads SYDVKM. CDR3 residues: CASSSPLAGAVDTQYF. As DNA, the CDR3 is TGTGCCAGCAGTTCTCCTTTAGCGGGAGCGGTAGATACGCAGTATTTT.

The rearrangement links TRBV2 to TRBJ2-1, with 7 bases lining up with TRBD2. The length of the CDR3 is 12 residues. The V segment lost 6 bases and the J segment 12 bases; nucleotides outside the gene matches: 8. Germline CDR1 SNHLY, CDR2 FYNNEI. CDR3 coding DNA: TGTGCCAGCAGGGATCCTTCGGGGGGGCAGTTCTTC. Translation: CASRDPSGGQFF.

This chain joins TRBV5-5 and TRBJ2-1; no reliable D call. The CDR3 has 13 residues. V lost 4 bases and J 7 bases, leaving 12 bases between the germline ends. Germline CDR1 and CDR2: SGHKS and YYEKEE (reference sequence). The CDR3 bases are TGTGCCAGCAGCCTAACCCCTGCAAATGAGCAGTTCTTC. This encodes CASSLTPANEQFF.